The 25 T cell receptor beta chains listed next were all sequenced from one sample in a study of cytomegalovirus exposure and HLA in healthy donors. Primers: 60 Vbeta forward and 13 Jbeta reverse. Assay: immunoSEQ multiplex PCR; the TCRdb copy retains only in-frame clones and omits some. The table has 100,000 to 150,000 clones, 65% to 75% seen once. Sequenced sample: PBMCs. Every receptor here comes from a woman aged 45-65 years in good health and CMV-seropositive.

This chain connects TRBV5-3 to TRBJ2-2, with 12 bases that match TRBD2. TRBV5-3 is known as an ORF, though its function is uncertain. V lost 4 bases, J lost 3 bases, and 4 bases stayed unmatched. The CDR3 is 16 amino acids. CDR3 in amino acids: CARSILAGGDTGELFF. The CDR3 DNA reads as TGTGCCAGAAGCATACTAGCGGGGGGAGACACCGGGGAGCTGTTTTTT.

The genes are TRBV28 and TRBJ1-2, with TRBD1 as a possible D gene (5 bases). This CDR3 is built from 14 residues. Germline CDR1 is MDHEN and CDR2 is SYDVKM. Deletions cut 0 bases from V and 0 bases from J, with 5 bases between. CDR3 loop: CASSLWTANYGYTF. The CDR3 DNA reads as TGTGCCAGCAGTTTATGGACAGCTAACTATGGCTACACCTTC.

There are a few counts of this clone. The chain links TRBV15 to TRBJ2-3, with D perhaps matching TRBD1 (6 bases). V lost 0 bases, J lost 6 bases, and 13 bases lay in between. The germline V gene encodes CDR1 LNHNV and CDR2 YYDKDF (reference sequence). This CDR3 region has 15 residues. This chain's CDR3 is CATSRELGAADTQYF. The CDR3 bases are TGTGCCACCAGCAGAGAACTGGGGGCGGCGGATACGCAGTATTTT.

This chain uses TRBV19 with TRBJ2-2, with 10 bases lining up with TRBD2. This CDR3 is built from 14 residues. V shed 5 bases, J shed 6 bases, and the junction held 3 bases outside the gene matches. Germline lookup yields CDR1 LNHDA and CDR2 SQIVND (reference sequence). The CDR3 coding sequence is TGTGCCAGTAGTCCTGGGACTAGCGCCGGGGAGCTGTTTTTT. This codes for CASSPGTSAGELFF.

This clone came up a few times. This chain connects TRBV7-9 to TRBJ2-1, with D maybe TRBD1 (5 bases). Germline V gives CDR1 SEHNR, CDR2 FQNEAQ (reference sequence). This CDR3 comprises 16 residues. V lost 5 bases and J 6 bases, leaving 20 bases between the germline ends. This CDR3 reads CASSARQPGPTNEQFF. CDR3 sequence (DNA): TGTGCCAGCAGCGCGCGACAGCCGGGCCCCACCAATGAGCAGTTCTTC. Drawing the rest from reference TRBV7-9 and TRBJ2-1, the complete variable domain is DTGVSQNPRHKITKRGQNVTFRCDPISEHNRLYWYRQTLGQGPEFLTYFQNEAQLEKSRLLSDRFSAERPKGSFSTLEIQRTEQGDSAMYLCASSARQPGPTNEQFFGPGTRLTVL.

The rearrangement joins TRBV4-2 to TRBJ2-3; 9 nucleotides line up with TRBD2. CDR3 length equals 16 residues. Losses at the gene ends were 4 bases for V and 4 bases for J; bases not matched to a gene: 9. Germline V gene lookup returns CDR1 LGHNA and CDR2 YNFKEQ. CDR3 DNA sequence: TGTGCCAGCAGCCGCGGCGGGGGGGCCATTGCAGATACGCAGTATTTT. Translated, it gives CASSRGGGAIADTQYF.

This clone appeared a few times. CDR3: CASSSTGASGEKLFF. DNA for the CDR3: TGTGCCAGCAGCTCAACCGGGGCAAGCGGGGAAAAACTGTTTTTT. The chain employs TRBV27 and TRBJ1-4; TRBD1 is a possible D gene (5 bases). V gave up 6 bases and J gave up 8 bases, with 19 bases separating them. Germline CDR1 reads MNHEY; CDR2 reads SMNVEV (reference sequence). The CDR3 is made up of 15 amino acids.

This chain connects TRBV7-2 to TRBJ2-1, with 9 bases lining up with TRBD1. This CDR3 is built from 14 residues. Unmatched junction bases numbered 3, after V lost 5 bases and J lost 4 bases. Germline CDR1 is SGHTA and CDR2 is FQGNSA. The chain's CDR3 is CASSIGTGYNEQFF. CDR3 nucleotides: TGTGCCAGCAGCATAGGGACAGGGTACAATGAGCAGTTCTTC.

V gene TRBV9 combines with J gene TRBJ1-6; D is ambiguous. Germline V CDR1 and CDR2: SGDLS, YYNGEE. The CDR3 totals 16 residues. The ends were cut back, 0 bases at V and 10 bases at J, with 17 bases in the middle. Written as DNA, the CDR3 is TGTGCCAGCAGCGTAGTGGAGGGCCCCGCGGGGTCACCCCTCCACTTT. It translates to CASSVVEGPAGSPLHF. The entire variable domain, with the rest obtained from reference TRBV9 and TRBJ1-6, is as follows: DSGVTQTPKHLITATGQRVTLRCSPRSGDLSVYWYQQSLDQGLQFLIQYYNGEERAKGNILERFSAQQFPDLHSELNLSSLELGDSALYFCASSVVEGPAGSPLHFGNGTRLTVT.

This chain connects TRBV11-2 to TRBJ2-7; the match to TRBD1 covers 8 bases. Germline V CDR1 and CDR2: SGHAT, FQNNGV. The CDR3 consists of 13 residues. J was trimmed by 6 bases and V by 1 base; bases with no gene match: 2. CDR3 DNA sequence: TGTGCCAGCAGCTTAGGGACAGGGATCGAGCAGTACTTC. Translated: CASSLGTGIEQYF.

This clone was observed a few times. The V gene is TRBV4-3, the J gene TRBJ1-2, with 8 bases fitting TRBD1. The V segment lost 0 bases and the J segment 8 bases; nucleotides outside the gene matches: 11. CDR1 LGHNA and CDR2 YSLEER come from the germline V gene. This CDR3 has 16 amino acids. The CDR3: CASSQENRQGAGGYTF. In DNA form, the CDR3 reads TGCGCCAGCAGCCAAGAAAACCGCCAGGGGGCGGGGGGCTACACCTTC.

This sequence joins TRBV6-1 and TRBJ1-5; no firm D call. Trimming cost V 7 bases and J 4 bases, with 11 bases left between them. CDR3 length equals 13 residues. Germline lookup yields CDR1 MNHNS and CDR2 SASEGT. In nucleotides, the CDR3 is TGTGCCAGCAACCTAGACGGGAATCAGCCCCAGCATTTT. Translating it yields CASNLDGNQPQHF.

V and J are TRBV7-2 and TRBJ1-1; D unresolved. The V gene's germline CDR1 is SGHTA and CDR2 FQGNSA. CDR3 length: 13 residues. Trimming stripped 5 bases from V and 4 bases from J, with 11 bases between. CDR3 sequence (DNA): TGTGCCAGCAGCCCCTACAGACCCACTGAAGCTTTCTTT. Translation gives CASSPYRPTEAFF.

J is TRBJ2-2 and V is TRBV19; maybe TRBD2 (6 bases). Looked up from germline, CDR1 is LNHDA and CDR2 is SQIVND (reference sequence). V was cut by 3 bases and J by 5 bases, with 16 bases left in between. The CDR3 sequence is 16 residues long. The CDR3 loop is CASSIPRGIRTGELFF. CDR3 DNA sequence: TGTGCCAGTAGTATTCCCCGGGGGATAAGAACCGGGGAGCTGTTTTTT.

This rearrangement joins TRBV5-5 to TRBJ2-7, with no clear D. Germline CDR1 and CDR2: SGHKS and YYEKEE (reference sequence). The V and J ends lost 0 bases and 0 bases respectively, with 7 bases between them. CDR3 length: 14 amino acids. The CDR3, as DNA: TGTGCCAGCAGCTTGGTTGGCAGCTCCTACGAGCAGTACTTC. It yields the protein CASSLVGSSYEQYF. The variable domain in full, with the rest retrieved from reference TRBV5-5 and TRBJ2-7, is DAGVTQSPTHLIKTRGQQVTLRCSPISGHKSVSWYQQVLGQGPQFIFQYYEKEERGRGNFPDRFSARQFPNYSSELNVNALLLGDSALYLCASSLVGSSYEQYFGPGTRLTVT.

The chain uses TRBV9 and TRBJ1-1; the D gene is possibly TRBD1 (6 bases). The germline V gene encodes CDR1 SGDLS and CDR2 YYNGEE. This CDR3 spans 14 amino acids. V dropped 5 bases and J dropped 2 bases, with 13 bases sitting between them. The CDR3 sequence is CASSPLQGNTEAFF. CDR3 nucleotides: TGTGCCAGCAGTCCTCTACAGGGAAACACTGAAGCTTTCTTT.

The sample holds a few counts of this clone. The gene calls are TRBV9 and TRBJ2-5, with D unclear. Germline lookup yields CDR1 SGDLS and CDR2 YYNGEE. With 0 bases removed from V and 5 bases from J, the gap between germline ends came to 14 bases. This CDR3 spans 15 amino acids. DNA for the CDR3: TGTGCCAGCAGCGTAGGTTGGCAAAAACAGGAGACCCAGTACTTC. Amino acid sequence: CASSVGWQKQETQYF.

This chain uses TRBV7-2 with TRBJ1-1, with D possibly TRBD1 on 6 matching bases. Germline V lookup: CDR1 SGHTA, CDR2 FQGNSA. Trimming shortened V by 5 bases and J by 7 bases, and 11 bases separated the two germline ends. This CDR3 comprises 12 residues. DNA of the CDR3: TGTGCCAGCAGCCGGGACAAAGTTGAAGCTTTCTTT. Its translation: CASSRDKVEAFF.

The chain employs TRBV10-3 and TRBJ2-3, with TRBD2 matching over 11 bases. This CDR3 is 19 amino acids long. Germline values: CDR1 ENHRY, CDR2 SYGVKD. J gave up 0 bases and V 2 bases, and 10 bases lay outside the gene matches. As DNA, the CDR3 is TGTGCCATCAGTGAGCAGCTAGCGGGGGGCAAGTCTAGCACAGATACGCAGTATTTT. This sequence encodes CAISEQLAGGKSSTDTQYF.

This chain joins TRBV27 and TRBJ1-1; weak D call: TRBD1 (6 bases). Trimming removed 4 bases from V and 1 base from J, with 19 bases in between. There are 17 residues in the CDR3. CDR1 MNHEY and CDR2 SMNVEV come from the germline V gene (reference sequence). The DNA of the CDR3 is TGTGCCAGCAGTTACTTGGGGGCAGGGAGTTCGAACACTGAAGCTTTCTTT. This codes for CASSYLGAGSSNTEAFF.

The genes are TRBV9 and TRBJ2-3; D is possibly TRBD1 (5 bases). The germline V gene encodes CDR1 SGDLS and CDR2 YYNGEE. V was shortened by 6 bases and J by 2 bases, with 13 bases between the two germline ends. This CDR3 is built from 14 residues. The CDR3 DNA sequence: TGTGCCAGCACCCGAGGACAAAACACAGATACGCAGTATTTT. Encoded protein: CASTRGQNTDTQYF.

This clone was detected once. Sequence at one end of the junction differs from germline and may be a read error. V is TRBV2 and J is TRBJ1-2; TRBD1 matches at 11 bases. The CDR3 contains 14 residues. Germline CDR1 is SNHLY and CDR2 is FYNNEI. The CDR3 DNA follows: TGTGCCATCAGTCTGGACAGGGGGCGGGATGGCTACACCTTC. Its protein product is CAISLDRGRDGYTF.

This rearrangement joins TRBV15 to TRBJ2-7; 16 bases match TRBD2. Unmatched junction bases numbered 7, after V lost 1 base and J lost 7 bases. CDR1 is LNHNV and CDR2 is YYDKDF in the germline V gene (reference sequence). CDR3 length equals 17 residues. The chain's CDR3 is CATSRGGEGLAGGEQYF. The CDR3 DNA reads TGTGCCACCAGCAGAGGAGGGGAGGGACTAGCGGGGGGGGAGCAGTACTTC.

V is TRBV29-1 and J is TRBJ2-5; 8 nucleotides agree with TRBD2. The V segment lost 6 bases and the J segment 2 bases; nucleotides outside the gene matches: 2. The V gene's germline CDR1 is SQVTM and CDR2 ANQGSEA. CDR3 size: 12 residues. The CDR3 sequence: CSVAGAQETQYF. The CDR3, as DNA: TGCAGCGTAGCGGGAGCACAAGAGACCCAGTACTTC.

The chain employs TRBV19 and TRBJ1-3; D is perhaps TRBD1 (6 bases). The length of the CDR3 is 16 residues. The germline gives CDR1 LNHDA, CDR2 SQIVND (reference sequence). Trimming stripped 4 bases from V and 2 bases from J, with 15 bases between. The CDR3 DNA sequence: TGTGCCAGTAGTACAAGGCCCGGACAGCCTGGAAACACCATATATTTT. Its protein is CASSTRPGQPGNTIYF.